This paragraph reports one T cell receptor beta chain. This specimen belongs to a study of CD8+ T cells in alopecia areata. Germline CDR1 is MNHEY and CDR2 is SMNVEV (reference sequence). The V end lost 1 base, the J end lost 3 bases, and 7 bases lay between the germline ends. The CDR3 has 13 residues. RNA, once extracted, was reverse transcribed into cDNA for use as the sequencing template. TCRdb's table, derived via immunoSEQ multiplex PCR, lists solely in-frame clones and lacks some. The sample carries some 42,000 clones, around 90% recorded once. Specified treatment: oral pan-JAK inhibitor, 5-10 mg twice daily. Peripheral blood, together with lesional scalp punch biopsies, was collected from alopecia areata patients.

V usage is TRBV27 and J usage is TRBJ2-7; the D is unclear. The TCR was taken from a human donor with alopecia areata. The sample consisted of CD8+ T cells sorted from blood, taken at week 24, from a patient treated with tofacitinib. The CDR3 protein is CASSLLYDYEQYF. In nucleotides, the CDR3 is TGTGCCAGCAGTTTATTATACGACTACGAGCAGTACTTC.